Included here is one T cell receptor (beta chain) sequence, with context. The antigen it recognizes is unknown. It has no much larger one-base neighbor in the sample; base qualities were not kept. These data are taken from a study of blood T cell repertoires in COVID-19 (dated by TCRdb to 2019 to 2021). In the study overall: Samples covering the acute and convalescent phases of COVID-19 were provided by collaborators in the United States, Italy and Spain. The material from the prospective study consisted of cDNA or gDNA derived from T cells, B-cell-depleted T cells, or PBMCs. Subjects who had been exposed to COVID-19, were actively infected with it, or had recovered from it provided the deeply sampled blood TCRbeta repertoires that made up the dataset. A freely available public database, intended as a resource for researchers studying the immune response to SARS-CoV-2, is where the repertoires were released. Samples came from the ongoing ImmuneRACE study (first 160 participants) plus 1,254 subjects from 6 global collaborators. The sample metadata nearly always contained a de-identified subject ID, COVID-19 status, age in years and sex. Where available, HLA class I and class II types were taken from metadata supplied by the sample provider and were not determined by assay-based typing.

TCRbeta CDR3 regions were amplified from genomic DNA using the immunoSEQ Assay, a bias-controlled multiplex PCR. As for the original processing: Nucleated cell counts per sample were estimated from amplification of reference gene primers within the assay. To quantify the absolute abundance of each unique TCRbeta CDR3 rearrangement, sequence reads were collapsed and filtered. For each sample, productive Simpson clonality was calculated by taking the square root of Simpson's diversity index across productive rearrangements. TCRdb took over this immuneACCESS table, retaining in-frame rearrangements with V and J assigned. Such tables are incomplete; in checked studies, under half of the missing clones stem from an unresolved V gene, and the remainder is unexplained. D and trimming come from the DNA, and the V and J calls and clone size come from that table. Present in this sample are over 130,000 clones, over 80% of which were seen just once. Of the sample, 7% to 9.5% falls within the top ten clones.

V sheds 1 base and J sheds 6 bases, leaving 12 bases between their ends. Taken from the germline V gene, the CDR1 and CDR2 loops are SQVTM and ANQGSEA. The CDR3 runs 14 amino acids, cysteine and phenylalanine included. The only DNA kept is the CDR3, 42 bases in frame from the first base. At one collaborating source in Seattle, patients were enrolled during active infection and were followed longitudinally through the course of disease. The collaborating institutions used their own protocols to collect whole blood in K2EDTA tubes. For TCRbeta analysis, collaborators shipped samples in one of three forms: frozen whole blood, isolated PBMCs, or DNA extracted from either of those sample types. Overall results and qualifications from the work: Clinical and demographic metadata were provided uncurated, with the amount varying by source and participant.

Recombination linked TRBV29-1 to TRBJ1-4; the D gene cannot be named for sure. The sequenced sample consisted of peripheral blood. This clonotype originated in a man younger than 45 with COVID-19, enrolled during active disease. The CDR3 region reads CSVEGVAPDEKLFF. The DNA sequence reads TGCAGCGTTGAAGGTGTAGCACCAGATGAAAAACTGTTTTTT.